The rows below give T cell receptor beta chains drawn from one sample of a study of cytomegalovirus exposure and HLA in healthy donors. Generated by immunoSEQ multiplex PCR, the TCRdb table keeps only in-frame clones and is missing some. The sample includes about 130,000 clones. The sequenced material came from PBMCs. These receptors all stem from a woman aged 55-69 years in good health and CMV-seronegative. CDR3s include the opening cysteine and the closing phenylalanine or tryptophan. D genes are given only for firm matches.

V gene	J gene	D gene	CDR3 protein	CDR3 DNA
TRBV11-2	TRBJ2-5	NA	CASSGPSQETQYF	TGTGCCAGCAGCGGGCCAAGCCAAGAGACCCAGTACTTC
TRBV10-2	TRBJ2-1	NA	CASSDGEKSSYNEQFF	TGCGCCAGCAGTGACGGGGAGAAGAGCTCCTACAATGAGCAGTTCTTC
TRBV7-8	TRBJ2-5	TRBD1	CASSMGTGLRETQYF	TGTGCCAGCAGCATGGGGACAGGGTTGAGGGAGACCCAGTACTTC
TRBV15	TRBJ1-1	NA	CATSSPQWEENTEAFF	TGTGCCACCAGCAGCCCCCAATGGGAGGAGAACACTGAAGCTTTCTTT
TRBV2	TRBJ2-7	TRBD1	CASRVRGLVDEQYF	TGTGCCAGCAGAGTCAGGGGGCTCGTCGACGAGCAGTACTTC
TRBV4-1	TRBJ2-5	NA	CASSPVHSDRQETQYF	TGCGCCAGCAGCCCGGTGCATTCGGACAGACAAGAGACCCAGTACTTC
TRBV10-3	TRBJ1-2	NA	CASAQGEGGYTF	TGTGCCAGCGCTCAAGGGGAGGGTGGCTACACCTTC
TRBV7-9	TRBJ1-1	NA	CASSLGGRTEAFF	TGTGCCAGCAGCTTAGGGGGCAGGACTGAAGCTTTCTTT
TRBV19	TRBJ2-6	NA	CASNPQRGSGANVLTF	TGTGCCAGTAATCCCCAGCGTGGATCTGGGGCCAACGTCCTGACTTTC
TRBV28	TRBJ2-7	TRBD1	CASSPVGQGIHEQYF	TGTGCCAGCAGTCCAGTGGGACAGGGAATCCACGAGCAGTACTTC